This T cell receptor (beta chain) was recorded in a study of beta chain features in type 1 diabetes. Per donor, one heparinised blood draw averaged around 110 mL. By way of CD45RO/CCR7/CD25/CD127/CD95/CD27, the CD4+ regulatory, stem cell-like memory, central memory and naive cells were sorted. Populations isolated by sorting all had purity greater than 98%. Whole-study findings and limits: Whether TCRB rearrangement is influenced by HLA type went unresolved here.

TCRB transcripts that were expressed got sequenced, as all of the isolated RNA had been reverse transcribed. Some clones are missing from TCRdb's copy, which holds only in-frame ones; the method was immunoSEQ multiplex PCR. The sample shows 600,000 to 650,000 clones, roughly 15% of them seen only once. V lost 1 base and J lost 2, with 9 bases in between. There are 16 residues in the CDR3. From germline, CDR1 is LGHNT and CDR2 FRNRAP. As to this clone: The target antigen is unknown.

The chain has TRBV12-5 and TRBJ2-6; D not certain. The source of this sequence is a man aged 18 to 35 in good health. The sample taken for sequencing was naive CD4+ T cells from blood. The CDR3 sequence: CASGLASGTGANVLTF. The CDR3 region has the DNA TGTGCTAGTGGTTTGGCGTCTGGGACTGGGGCCAACGTCCTGACTTTC.